This TCR beta chain was recovered during a study of T cell responses to AZD1222 COVID-19 vaccine. TCRdb keeps only in-frame clones here, not all; method: immunoSEQ multiplex PCR. The sample has about 130,000 clones; under 90% are singletons. Germline CDR1 is MGHRA and CDR2 is YSYEKL. This CDR3 is 15 amino acids long. The V gene end was trimmed by 7 bases and the J gene end by 6 bases; junction bases not matched to a gene: 10. The TCR was taken from an adult in good health. This sequence joins TRBV4-1 and TRBJ2-5; 11 bases fit TRBD2. The sequencing used peripheral blood, collected on day 0 of AZD1222 vaccination. CDR3 in amino acids: CASTWDSSGGQTQYF. Written as DNA, the CDR3 is TGCGCCAGCACCTGGGACTCTAGCGGGGGGCAGACCCAGTACTTC.